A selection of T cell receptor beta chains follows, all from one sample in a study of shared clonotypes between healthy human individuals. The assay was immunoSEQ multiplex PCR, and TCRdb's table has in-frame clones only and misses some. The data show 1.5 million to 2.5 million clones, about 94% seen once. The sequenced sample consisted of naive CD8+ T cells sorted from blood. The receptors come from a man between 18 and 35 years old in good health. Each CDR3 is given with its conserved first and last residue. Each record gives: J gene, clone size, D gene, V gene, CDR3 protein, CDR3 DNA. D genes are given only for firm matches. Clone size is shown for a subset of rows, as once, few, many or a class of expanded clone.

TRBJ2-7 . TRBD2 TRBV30 CAWSVLGIAGEGVGYKQYF TGTGCCTGGAGCGTATTGGGGATAGCGGGAGAGGGGGTGGGCTACAAGCAGTACTTC
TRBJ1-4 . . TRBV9 CASSASETNEKLFF TGTGCCAGCAGCGCATCGGAAACTAATGAAAAACTGTTTTTT
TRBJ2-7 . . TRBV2 CASPRDPNSYEQYF TGTGCCAGCCCCCGGGACCCAAACTCCTACGAGCAGTACTTC
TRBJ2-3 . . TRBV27 CASSFSPGGGIYTQYF TGTGCCAGCAGTTTCTCGCCAGGCGGAGGGATCTATACGCAGTATTTT
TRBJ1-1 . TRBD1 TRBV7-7 CAESRGRRGKAEAFF TGTGCTGAATCCAGGGGGCGTCGGGGAAAGGCGGAAGCTTTCTTT
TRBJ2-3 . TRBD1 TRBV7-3 CASSSSGGATDTQYF TGTGCCAGCAGCTCCTCAGGGGGTGCCACAGATACGCAGTATTTT
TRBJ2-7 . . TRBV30 CAWSVGYEQYF TGTGCCTGGAGTGTGGGATACGAGCAGTACTTC
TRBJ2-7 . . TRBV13 CASSLGPQDSYEQYF TGTGCCAGCAGCTTAGGTCCCCAGGACTCCTACGAGCAGTACTTC
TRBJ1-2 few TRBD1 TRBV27 CASSLGTGYGYTF TGTGCCAGCAGTCTCGGGACAGGGTATGGCTACACCTTC
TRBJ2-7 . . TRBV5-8 CASSLGQDFLFEQYF TGTGCCAGCAGCTTGGGTCAGGACTTCCTTTTCGAGCAGTACTTC
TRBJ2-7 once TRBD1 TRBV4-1 CASSQGQELSYEQYF TGCGCCAGCAGCCAGGGACAGGAGCTCTCCTACGAGCAGTACTTC
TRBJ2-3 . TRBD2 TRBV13 CASSLTSGGEDTQYF TGTGCCAGCAGCTTAACTAGCGGGGGGGAGGATACGCAGTATTTT
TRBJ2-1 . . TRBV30 CAWSIGGGFLFF TGTGCCTGGAGTATCGGAGGGGGGTTCCTGTTCTTC
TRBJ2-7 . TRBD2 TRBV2 CALGLAGGWDEQYF TGTGCACTGGGACTAGCGGGAGGATGGGACGAGCAGTACTTC
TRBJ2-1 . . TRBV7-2 CASSLVGSLDEQFF TGTGCCAGCAGCTTGGTCGGATCCCTAGATGAGCAGTTCTTC
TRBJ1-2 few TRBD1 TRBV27 CASRPGGSGYGYTF TGTGCCAGCAGGCCAGGGGGCTCTGGCTATGGCTACACCTTC
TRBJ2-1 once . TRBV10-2 CASSDFVGHNEQFF TGCGCCAGCAGTGATTTTGTCGGACACAATGAGCAGTTCTTC
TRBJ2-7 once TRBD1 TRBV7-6 CASSSDRAAYEQYF TGTGCCAGCAGCTCGGACAGGGCCGCCTACGAGCAGTACTTC
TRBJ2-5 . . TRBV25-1 CASSDTAQYF TGTGCCAGCAGCGACACGGCCCAGTACTTC
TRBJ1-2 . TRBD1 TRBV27 CASSPAGTAVYGYTF TGTGCCAGCAGTCCCGCCGGGACAGCAGTATATGGCTACACCTTC
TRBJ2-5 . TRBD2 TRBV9 CASTPGGSGRAQETQYF TGTGCCAGCACCCCAGGGGGTAGCGGGAGGGCCCAAGAGACCCAGTACTTC
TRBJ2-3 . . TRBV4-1 CASSQPSGSTDTQYF TGCGCCAGCAGCCAGCCAAGCGGGAGCACAGATACGCAGTATTTT
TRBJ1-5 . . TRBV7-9 CASSFDREPNQPQHF TGTGCCAGCAGCTTCGACAGAGAGCCTAATCAGCCCCAGCATTTT
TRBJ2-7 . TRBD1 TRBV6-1 CASRVGQGTTYEQYF TGTGCCAGCAGGGTAGGACAGGGAACAACCTACGAGCAGTACTTC
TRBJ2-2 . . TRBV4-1 CASSGPNTGELFF TGCGCCAGCAGCGGGCCGAACACCGGGGAGCTGTTTTTT
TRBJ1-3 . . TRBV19 CASSPRTVGNTIYF TGTGCCAGTAGTCCACGGACAGTCGGAAACACCATATATTTT
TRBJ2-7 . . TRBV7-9 CASEASSTYEQYF TGTGCCAGCGAAGCTAGTTCTACCTACGAGCAGTACTTC
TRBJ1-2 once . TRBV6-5 CASSYGVGSDGYTF TGTGCCAGCAGTTACGGGGTCGGGTCTGATGGCTACACCTTC
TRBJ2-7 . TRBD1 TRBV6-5 CASSYGPGGSYEQYF TGTGCCAGCAGTTACGGCCCAGGGGGCTCCTACGAGCAGTACTTC
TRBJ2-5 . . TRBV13 CASSPLGETQYF TGTGCCAGCAGCCCTCTCGGAGAGACCCAGTACTTC
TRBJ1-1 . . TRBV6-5 CASSFYPGHLNTEAFF TGTGCCAGCAGTTTCTATCCGGGACACTTGAACACTGAAGCTTTCTTT
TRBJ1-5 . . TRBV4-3 CASSQDWWAGDQPQHF TGCGCCAGCAGCCAAGATTGGTGGGCAGGAGATCAGCCCCAGCATTTT
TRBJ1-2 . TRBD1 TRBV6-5 CASSPTGDPVWGYTF TGTGCCAGCAGTCCCACAGGGGATCCTGTTTGGGGCTACACCTTC
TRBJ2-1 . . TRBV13 CASSLGIGNEQFF TGTGCCAGCAGCTTAGGCATAGGGAATGAGCAGTTCTTC
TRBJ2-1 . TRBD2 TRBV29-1 CSVGGIGRGYNEQFF TGCAGCGTTGGGGGCATCGGGAGGGGCTACAATGAGCAGTTCTTC
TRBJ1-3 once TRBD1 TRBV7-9 CASAHQGASGNTIYF TGTGCCAGCGCCCACCAGGGGGCATCTGGAAACACCATATATTTT
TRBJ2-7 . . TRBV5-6 CASSSGTQQYF TGTGCCAGCAGCTCGGGGACACAACAGTACTTC
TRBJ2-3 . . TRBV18 CASSPGGRTDTQYF TGTGCCAGCTCACCAGGGGGCCGCACAGATACGCAGTATTTT
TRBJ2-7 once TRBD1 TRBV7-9 CASSLWDRGDYEQYF TGTGCCAGCAGCTTGTGGGACAGGGGAGACTACGAGCAGTACTTC
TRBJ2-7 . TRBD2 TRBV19 CASSMSLAGSYEQYF TGTGCCAGTAGTATGTCGCTAGCGGGATCCTACGAGCAGTACTTC
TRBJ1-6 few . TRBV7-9 CASSGLGYNSPLHF TGTGCCAGCAGCGGCCTCGGGTATAATTCACCCCTCCACTTT
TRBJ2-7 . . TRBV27 CASSNSQGTLAYEQYF TGTGCCAGCTCAAACTCCCAGGGCACCCTAGCCTACGAGCAGTACTTC
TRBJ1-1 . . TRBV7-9 CASSLAIGDNKNTEAFF TGTGCCAGCAGCTTAGCGATCGGGGACAACAAGAACACTGAAGCTTTCTTT
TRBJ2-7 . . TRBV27 CASRTQGGLYEQYF TGTGCCAGCAGAACCCAGGGGGGTCTCTACGAGCAGTACTTC
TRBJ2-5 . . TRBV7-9 CASSPQGAEETQYF TGTGCCAGCAGCCCACAGGGAGCCGAAGAGACCCAGTACTTC
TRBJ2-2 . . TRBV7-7 CASSLAGTGELFF TGTGCTAGCAGCTTAGCCGGGACCGGGGAGCTGTTTTTT
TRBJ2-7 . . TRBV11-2 CASSLRDIPSWGQYF TGTGCCAGCAGCTTACGGGACATCCCCTCATGGGGGCAGTACTTC
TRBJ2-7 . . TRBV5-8 CASSGGTAYEQYF TGTGCCAGCAGCGGCGGGACTGCCTACGAGCAGTACTTC
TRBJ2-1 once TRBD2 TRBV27 CASSPAGGYNEQFF TGTGCCAGCAGTCCAGCGGGAGGGTACAATGAGCAGTTCTTC
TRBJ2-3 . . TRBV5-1 CASSFDTDTQYF TGCGCCAGCAGCTTCGACACAGATACGCAGTATTTT